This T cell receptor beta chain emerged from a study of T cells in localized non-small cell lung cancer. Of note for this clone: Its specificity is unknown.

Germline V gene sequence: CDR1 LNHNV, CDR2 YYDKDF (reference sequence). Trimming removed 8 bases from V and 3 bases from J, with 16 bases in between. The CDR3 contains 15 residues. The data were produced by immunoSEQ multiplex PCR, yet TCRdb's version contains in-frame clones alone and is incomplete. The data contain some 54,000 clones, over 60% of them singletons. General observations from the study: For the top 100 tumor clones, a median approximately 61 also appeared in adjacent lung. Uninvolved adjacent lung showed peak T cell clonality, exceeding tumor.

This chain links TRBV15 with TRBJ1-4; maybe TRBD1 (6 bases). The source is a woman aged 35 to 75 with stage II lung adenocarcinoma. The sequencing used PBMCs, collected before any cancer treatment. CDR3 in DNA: TGTGCCACCGAGGGAGGGGGATTAGCTAATGAAAAACTGTTTTTT. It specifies CATEGGGLANEKLFF.